This is a list of T cell receptor beta chains from one sample in a study of shared clonotypes between healthy human individuals. The protocol was immunoSEQ multiplex PCR, while the TCRdb copy is restricted to in-frame clones and leaves out a portion. The profile shows 2 million to 3 million clones, approximately 94% of them singletons. Input material: naive CD4+ T cells from PBMCs. These receptors originate from a man in his late teens or twenties in good health. Some clones in this sample may be carry-over from other donors' samples. CDR3s include the opening cysteine and the closing phenylalanine or tryptophan. A D gene is named only where the DNA matches it firmly. Expanded clones get a size class; other rows say once, few or many, or leave the size out.

D: NA
J: TRBJ1-3
V: TRBV4-2
size: NA
CDR3: CASSQGGPDSGNTIYF
DNA: TGTGCCAGCAGCCAAGGGGGACCCGACTCTGGAAACACCATATATTTT

D: NA
J: TRBJ1-5
V: TRBV2
size: few
CDR3: CASRGHLRYQPQHF
DNA: TGTGCCAGCAGGGGACATCTCAGGTATCAGCCCCAGCATTTT

D: NA
J: TRBJ2-2
V: TRBV9
size: NA
CDR3: CASSVDPLYTGELFF
DNA: TGTGCCAGCAGCGTAGATCCCCTCTACACCGGGGAGCTGTTTTTT

D: NA
J: TRBJ2-2
V: TRBV7-9
size: NA
CDR3: CASSLGSGNTGELFF
DNA: TGTGCCAGCAGCTTAGGCTCCGGGAACACCGGGGAGCTGTTTTTT

D: TRBD2
J: TRBJ2-2
V: TRBV7-9
size: NA
CDR3: CASSPAPGGRNTGELFF
DNA: TGTGCCAGCAGCCCGGCCCCTGGCGGGAGGAACACCGGGGAGCTGTTTTTT

D: TRBD2
J: TRBJ2-7
V: TRBV9
size: NA
CDR3: CASSVATGGRDEQYF
DNA: TGTGCCAGCAGCGTAGCAACGGGAGGGCGCGACGAGCAGTACTTC

D: NA
J: TRBJ1-1
V: TRBV7-9
size: NA
CDR3: CASSPGRTNTEAFF
DNA: TGTGCCAGCAGCCCCGGACGGACGAACACTGAAGCTTTCTTT

D: NA
J: TRBJ2-7
V: TRBV28
size: NA
CDR3: CASSYQPSYEQYF
DNA: TGTGCCAGCAGTTACCAGCCCTCCTACGAGCAGTACTTC

D: NA
J: TRBJ2-3
V: TRBV7-9
size: NA
CDR3: CASSLRWGGGADTQYF
DNA: TGTGCCAGCAGCTTAAGATGGGGCGGCGGGGCGGATACGCAGTATTTT

D: TRBD1
J: TRBJ1-1
V: TRBV10-3
size: NA
CDR3: CAIRGRQGENTEAFF
DNA: TGTGCCATCAGGGGTAGACAGGGGGAAAACACTGAAGCTTTCTTT

D: TRBD1
J: TRBJ1-3
V: TRBV30
size: NA
CDR3: CAWSVTGQGYGNTIYF
DNA: TGTGCCTGGAGTGTAACGGGACAGGGGTACGGAAACACCATATATTTT

D: NA
J: TRBJ1-1
V: TRBV7-3
size: few
CDR3: CASSFNTVTEAFF
DNA: TGTGCCAGCAGCTTCAACACAGTCACTGAAGCTTTCTTT

D: NA
J: TRBJ2-7
V: TRBV9
size: NA
CDR3: CASSVALGNYEQYF
DNA: TGTGCCAGCAGCGTAGCTTTGGGCAATTACGAGCAGTACTTC

D: NA
J: TRBJ2-1
V: TRBV7-3
size: NA
CDR3: CASSLGPMDEQFF
DNA: TGTGCCAGCAGCTTAGGTCCAATGGATGAGCAGTTCTTC

D: NA
J: TRBJ2-1
V: TRBV27
size: NA
CDR3: CASNRRPQYNEQFF
DNA: TGTGCCAGCAACCGACGGCCCCAATACAATGAGCAGTTCTTC